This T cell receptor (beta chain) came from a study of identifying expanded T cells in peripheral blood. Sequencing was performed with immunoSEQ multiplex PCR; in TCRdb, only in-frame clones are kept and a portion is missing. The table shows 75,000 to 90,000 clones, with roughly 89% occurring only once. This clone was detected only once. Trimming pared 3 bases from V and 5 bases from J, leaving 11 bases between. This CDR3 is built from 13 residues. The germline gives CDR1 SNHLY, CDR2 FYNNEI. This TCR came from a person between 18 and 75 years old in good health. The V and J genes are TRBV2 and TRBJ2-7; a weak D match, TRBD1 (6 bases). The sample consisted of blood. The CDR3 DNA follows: TGTGCCAGCAGTGAGGCAGGGGTCCACGAGCAGTACTTC. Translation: CASSEAGVHEQYF.